This is a list of T cell receptor beta chains from one sample in a study of blood T cell repertoires in COVID-19. TCRdb's copy holds only in-frame clones and misses some; the assay was immunoSEQ multiplex PCR. The repertoire holds roughly 70,000 clones, about nine tenths seen once, with less than 9% in the top ten. What was sequenced was peripheral blood. The receptors shown here come from a human donor in a cohort sampled during active COVID-19. Both conserved end residues are part of each CDR3. D genes are given only for firm matches. Size is omitted from some rows. Given values are once, few, many or a class for expanded clones.

D: NA
size: NA
J: TRBJ1-2
V: TRBV27
DNA: TGTGCCAGCAGTTTATCGGGCAGGATAAACTATGGCTACACCTTC
CDR3: CASSLSGRINYGYTF

D: NA
size: NA
J: TRBJ2-2
V: TRBV6-5
DNA: TGTGCCAGCAGTAACCCCGGGAACACCGGGGAGCTGTTTTTT
CDR3: CASSNPGNTGELFF

D: NA
size: NA
J: TRBJ2-2
V: TRBV6-5
DNA: TGTGCCAGCAGTTATCTCGGGACAAGTTCGGGGGAGCTGTTTTTT
CDR3: CASSYLGTSSGELFF

D: TRBD1
size: NA
J: TRBJ1-4
V: TRBV5-4
DNA: TGTGCCAGCACCCTGGGACAGGGGGCAACTAATGAAAAACTGTTTTTT
CDR3: CASTLGQGATNEKLFF

D: NA
size: large
J: TRBJ1-1
V: TRBV11-2
DNA: TGTGCCAGCCTACGTGACACTGAAGCTTTCTTT
CDR3: CASLRDTEAFF

D: NA
size: NA
J: TRBJ1-1
V: TRBV29-1
DNA: TGCAGCGTTGAAGGAAGGGGCAGGGGTGGGACTGAAGCTTTCTTT
CDR3: CSVEGRGRGGTEAFF

D: TRBD1
size: NA
J: TRBJ1-5
V: TRBV19
DNA: TGTGCCAGTAACCAGGACAGGGCTGGTCAGCCCCAGCATTTT
CDR3: CASNQDRAGQPQHF

D: NA
size: NA
J: TRBJ1-5
V: TRBV15
DNA: TGTGCCACCAGCAGGATCGGGGGTATCGATCAGCCCCAGCATTTT
CDR3: CATSRIGGIDQPQHF

D: TRBD1
size: NA
J: TRBJ1-1
V: TRBV10-1
DNA: TGCGCCAGCAGTCCGACAGGGGGAGACACTGAAGCTTTCTTT
CDR3: CASSPTGGDTEAFF

D: NA
size: NA
J: TRBJ1-1
V: TRBV3-1/TRBV3-2
DNA: TGTGCCAGCAGTCCGACAGCTAACACTGAAGCTTTCTTT
CDR3: CASSPTANTEAFF

D: TRBD2
size: NA
J: TRBJ2-3
V: TRBV19
DNA: TGTGCCAGTAGAGAGGAGTGGCTAGCGGGGGGCCGCACAGATACGCAGTATTTT
CDR3: CASREEWLAGGRTDTQYF

D: NA
size: NA
J: TRBJ2-7
V: TRBV5-4
DNA: TGTGCCAGCAGACGTTATTTGGGGGGGGCGCCCTCTCTGGACGAGCAGTACTTC
CDR3: CASRRYLGGAPSLDEQYF

D: TRBD1
size: NA
J: TRBJ2-1
V: TRBV5-4
DNA: TGTGCCAGCAGCCCAGGGGGCGGGAAGGTCAATGAGCAGTTCTTC
CDR3: CASSPGGGKVNEQFF

D: NA
size: NA
J: TRBJ1-6
V: TRBV5-1
DNA: TGCGCCAGCAGCTTGGACTCTAGTAATTCACCCCTCCACTTT
CDR3: CASSLDSSNSPLHF

D: NA
size: once
J: TRBJ2-2
V: TRBV2
DNA: TGTGCCAGCGCGGCCCGGAGCCTGAACACCGGGGAGCTGTTTTTT
CDR3: CASAARSLNTGELFF

D: NA
size: NA
J: TRBJ1-4
V: TRBV5-6
DNA: TGTGCCAGCATCCCCACGGGAGATCCTAATGAAAAACTGTTTTTT
CDR3: CASIPTGDPNEKLFF

D: TRBD1
size: NA
J: TRBJ1-2
V: TRBV19
DNA: TGTGCCAGTACCCCCCGACAGGGTTGGTATGGCTACACCTTC
CDR3: CASTPRQGWYGYTF

D: NA
size: NA
J: TRBJ2-5
V: TRBV11-3
DNA: TGTGCCAGCAGCACCAACTTCCAAGAGACCCAGTACTTC
CDR3: CASSTNFQETQYF

D: NA
size: NA
J: TRBJ2-2
V: TRBV6-5
DNA: TGTGCCAGCAGACTAGTGGCGAACACCGGGGAGCTGTTTTTT
CDR3: CASRLVANTGELFF

D: TRBD1
size: NA
J: TRBJ2-7
V: TRBV27
DNA: TGTGCCAGCAGTTTGCCAGGGGGCATCGGCTACGAGCAGTACTTC
CDR3: CASSLPGGIGYEQYF

D: TRBD1
size: NA
J: TRBJ1-2
V: TRBV7-2
DNA: TGTGCCAGCAGCCCGGGACAGGAATATGGCTACACCTTC
CDR3: CASSPGQEYGYTF

D: TRBD2
size: NA
J: TRBJ2-5
V: TRBV18
DNA: TGTGCCAGCTCACCGGAGGGACTAGCGGGGGGCCAAGAGACCCAGTACTTC
CDR3: CASSPEGLAGGQETQYF

D: NA
size: NA
J: TRBJ2-6
V: TRBV7-2
DNA: TGTGCCAGCAGCTTAGCCACTGGGGCCAACGTCCTGACTTTC
CDR3: CASSLATGANVLTF

D: NA
size: few
J: TRBJ1-2
V: TRBV27
DNA: TGTGCCAGCAGTTTATCCAGGAACTATGGCTACACCTTC
CDR3: CASSLSRNYGYTF

D: NA
size: NA
J: TRBJ1-4
V: TRBV7-6
DNA: TGTGCCAGCAGCTCAGCACCGGCAACTAATGAAAAACTGTTTTTT
CDR3: CASSSAPATNEKLFF

D: NA
size: once
J: TRBJ1-3
V: TRBV6-5
DNA: TGTGCCAGCAGACCCCGGACAGGAAACACCATATATTTT
CDR3: CASRPRTGNTIYF

D: TRBD1
size: NA
J: TRBJ1-1
V: TRBV2
DNA: TGTGCCAGCAGTAGGGGACAGCGGAACACTGAAGCTTTCTTT
CDR3: CASSRGQRNTEAFF

D: TRBD1
size: NA
J: TRBJ2-2
V: TRBV19
DNA: TGTGCCAGTAGGCCCGGGACAGGGTGGTCCGGGGAGCTGTTTTTT
CDR3: CASRPGTGWSGELFF

D: NA
size: NA
J: TRBJ1-2
V: TRBV27
DNA: TGTGCCAGCAGTCAGACAGCTAACTATGGCTACACCTTC
CDR3: CASSQTANYGYTF

D: TRBD2
size: NA
J: TRBJ2-5
V: TRBV4-2
DNA: TGTGCCAGCAGCCAAGGAGTAGCGGGGGGGATACAAGAGACCCAGTACTTC
CDR3: CASSQGVAGGIQETQYF

D: NA
size: medium-sized
J: TRBJ1-2
V: TRBV28
DNA: TGTGCCAGCAGTTTAATCGGGGGGTATGGCTACACCTTC
CDR3: CASSLIGGYGYTF

D: TRBD1
size: NA
J: TRBJ2-7
V: TRBV4-3
DNA: TGCGCCAGCAGCCAAGGGGGCCCAGGGGGCTACTACGAGCAGTACTTC
CDR3: CASSQGGPGGYYEQYF

D: NA
size: NA
J: TRBJ1-2
V: TRBV10-3
DNA: TGTGCCATCAGCGACAGTTCCTATGGCTACACCTTC
CDR3: CAISDSSYGYTF

D: NA
size: NA
J: TRBJ1-2
V: TRBV29-1
DNA: TGCAGCGTTGGATGGTCCAGGGTCGGCTACACCTTC
CDR3: CSVGWSRVGYTF

D: NA
size: NA
J: TRBJ2-6
V: TRBV19
DNA: TGTGCCAGTAGTAATCCAGCGGGTGGGGCCAACGTCCTGACTTTC
CDR3: CASSNPAGGANVLTF

D: NA
size: NA
J: TRBJ1-4
V: TRBV5-1
DNA: TGCGCCAGCAGGCAAAACGCAGTAAAAAATGAAAAACTGTTTTTT
CDR3: CASRQNAVKNEKLFF